A selection of T cell receptor beta chains follows, all from one sample in a study of T cells in Graves' hyperthyroidism and ophthalmopathy. TCRdb fed the multiplex PCR reads into MiXCR, producing one record per CDR3 protein. The sample includes around 390,000 distinct CDR3 sequences, 13% to 15% of them seen just once. The sequenced sample consisted of blood. The source of these receptors is a woman aged 25 to 39 with Graves' ophthalmopathy. CDR3s include the opening cysteine and the closing phenylalanine or tryptophan. Each record gives: J gene, CDR3 length, D gene, V gene, clone size, CDR3 DNA, CDR3 protein. D genes are given only for firm matches. Clone size is not always given. Where it is, it says once, few, many or a class for expanded clones.

>TRBJ2-1|15|TRBD2|TRBV6-1|many
TGTGCCAGCAAAGTGACTAGCGGGGCTTACAATGAGCAGTTCTTC
CASKVTSGAYNEQFF
>TRBJ2-3|15|-|TRBV10-3|many
TGTGCCATCAGTGAGTACCAGGTCACGACGGATACGCAGTATTTT
CAISEYQVTTDTQYF
>TRBJ1-2|15|TRBD1|TRBV7-2|few
TGTGCCAGCAGCTTAGGGGGACAGCCTAACTATGGCTACACCTTC
CASSLGGQPNYGYTF
>TRBJ2-3|15|TRBD2|TRBV20-1|many
TGCAGTGCTAGAGGGTCTAGCGGGTCGTTAGATACGCAGTATTTT
CSARGSSGSLDTQYF
>TRBJ1-5|16|-|TRBV13|few
TGTGCCAGCACCCACCTGAGCAGTTATAGCAATCAGCCCCAGCATTTT
CASTHLSSYSNQPQHF
>TRBJ1-6|15|-|TRBV6-1|many
TGTGCCAGCACTTGGACCTGGACAGAAAATTCACCCCTCCACTTT
CASTWTWTENSPLHF
>TRBJ1-2|14|-|TRBV7-2|few
TGTGCCAGCAGCTTAGCCCTCGGCGGCAATGGCTACACCTTC
CASSLALGGNGYTF
>TRBJ1-1|13|TRBD1|TRBV3-1|many
TGTGCCAGCGGACAGGGGAGGAACACTGAAGCTTTCTTT
CASGQGRNTEAFF
>TRBJ2-1|15|-|TRBV5-8|many
TGTGCCAGCAGCGGAGAAACCCCTCTCTCCAATGAGCAGTTCTTC
CASSGETPLSNEQFF
>TRBJ2-3|15|-|TRBV7-8|many
TGTGCCAGCAGCTTGCCCCCACGGGGCACAGATACGCAGTATTTT
CASSLPPRGTDTQYF
>TRBJ2-5|17|TRBD2|TRBV7-2|few
TGTGCCAGCAGCCAAGTTAGGGCTAGCGGGGCCAAAGAGACCCAGTACTTC
CASSQVRASGAKETQYF
>TRBJ1-2|15|-|TRBV9|few
TGTGCCAGCAGCGCGGGGGGGGGGCCTACCTATGGCTACACCTTC
CASSAGGGPTYGYTF
>TRBJ2-7|16|TRBD2|TRBV11-2|-
TGTGCCAGCAGCAACCTCGGACTAGCGGGGGGACGCGAGCAGTACTTC
CASSNLGLAGGREQYF
>TRBJ1-4|15|-|TRBV6-1|many
TGTGCCAGCAGTTCGAGCCAGGGACGAAATGAAAAACTGTTTTTT
CASSSSQGRNEKLFF
>TRBJ1-3|13|-|TRBV6-1|many
TGTGCCAGCAGTGACGAACCTGGAAACACCATATATTTT
CASSDEPGNTIYF
>TRBJ2-5|11|-|TRBV20-1|-
TGCAGTTCAACACGACAAGAGACCCAGTACTTC
CSSTRQETQYF
>TRBJ1-4|14|TRBD1|TRBV6-1|-
TGTGCCAGCAGGGGACAGGGCGTCGGTGAAAAACTGTTTTTT
CASRGQGVGEKLFF
>TRBJ2-7|13|-|TRBV20-1|many
TGCAGTGCTAGAGTACTAGCCGAACTCGAGCAGTACTTC
CSARVLAELEQYF
>TRBJ1-1|13|-|TRBV19|few
TGTGCCAGTATAAGGAGGGTCGGGACTGAAGCTTTCTTT
CASIRRVGTEAFF
>TRBJ1-5|14|-|TRBV10-2|few
TGCGCCAGCAGTCCGGGTGGGCCAGCGAGCGGGGGGTATTTT
CASSPGGPASGGYF
>TRBJ1-1|15|TRBD1|TRBV4-1|few
TGCGCCAGCAGCCAGAAGACAGGGGAGCGCACTGAAGCTTTCTTT
CASSQKTGERTEAFF
>TRBJ1-1|13|-|TRBV6-2/TRBV6-3|many
TGTGCCAGCAGTTACATAAAGAGTACTGAAGCTTTCTTT
CASSYIKSTEAFF
>TRBJ1-5|16|-|TRBV5-1|-
TGCGCCAGCAGCTTGGGGGGCAGCGGGGGTAATCAGCCCCAGCATTTT
CASSLGGSGGNQPQHF
>TRBJ1-5|15|TRBD1|TRBV20-1|many
TGCAGTGCTTCAAACGACAGGGGAGACCATCAGCCCCAGCATTTT
CSASNDRGDHQPQHF
>TRBJ2-3|12|-|TRBV12-5|many
TGTGCTAGTGAGATTTGGGGAGATACGCAGTATTTT
CASEIWGDTQYF
>TRBJ2-2|16|-|TRBV29-1|many
TGCAGCGTTGAATATCTACCCAGGGGAGGTACCGGGGAGCTGTTTTTT
CSVEYLPRGGTGELFF
>TRBJ2-7|15|-|TRBV7-3|-
TGTGCCAGCAGCTTAGGGCCGGGCGTCTCCTACGAGCAGTACTTC
CASSLGPGVSYEQYF
>TRBJ2-2|14|TRBD2|TRBV11-2|many
TGTGCCAGCAGCTTTACTAGCGGGAACGGGGAGCTGTTTTTT
CASSFTSGNGELFF
>TRBJ2-3|15|TRBD2|TRBV2|-
TGTGCCAGCAGTGGACTAGCGACCTACACAGATACGCAGTATTTT
CASSGLATYTDTQYF
>TRBJ1-2|14|-|TRBV20-1|-
TGCAGTGCTAGAGTGAGAGACCGAGTCGATGGCTACACCTTC
CSARVRDRVDGYTF
>TRBJ2-7|11|-|TRBV5-1|many
TGCGCCAGCAGCTTTGGGGCCGAGCAGTACTTC
CASSFGAEQYF
>TRBJ1-5|14|-|TRBV18|many
TGTGCCAGCTCACGAGGCAGGGCGAATCAGCCCCAGCATTTT
CASSRGRANQPQHF
>TRBJ2-3|13|-|TRBV5-1|many
TGCGCCAGCAGCATTTCTAGCACAGATACGCAGTATTTT
CASSISSTDTQYF
>TRBJ2-7|13|-|TRBV28|many
TGTGCCAGCAGTTTCCGGTTTGGGAACGAGCAGTACTTC
CASSFRFGNEQYF
>TRBJ2-5|15|TRBD2|TRBV11-2|many
TGTGCCAGCAGCGCCGGACTAGCGGGGGCAGAGACCCAGTACTTC
CASSAGLAGAETQYF
>TRBJ2-7|15|-|TRBV24-1|many
TGTGCCACCACCAATTCAACAGGGAAGTCCGTCGAGCAGTACTTC
CATTNSTGKSVEQYF
>TRBJ2-2|17|-|TRBV12-3/TRBV12-4|many
TGTGCCAGCAGTCCCCGAGGCGGGTCTATTTTTGGCGGGGAGCTGTTTTTT
CASSPRGGSIFGGELFF
>TRBJ2-3|16|TRBD2|TRBV20-1|-
TGCAGTGCTCCAACCCAGACTAGCGGGATAGGAGATACGCAGTATTTT
CSAPTQTSGIGDTQYF
>TRBJ1-6|15|-|TRBV3-1|many
TGTGCCAGCAGCCAAGTTGGGACTTGGAATTCACCCCTCCACTTT
CASSQVGTWNSPLHF
>TRBJ2-5|13|TRBD2|TRBV29-1|few
TGCAGCGTTGACGGGGGGGCCGGAGAGACCCAGTACTTC
CSVDGGAGETQYF
>TRBJ2-7|13|-|TRBV29-1|-
TGCAGCGTTGACGCAGGGGATTCCTACGAGCAGTACTTC
CSVDAGDSYEQYF
>TRBJ2-2|12|-|TRBV12-3/TRBV12-4|-
TGTGCCAGCAGTCCGGACAGCGGGGAGCTGTTTTTT
CASSPDSGELFF
>TRBJ2-3|19|TRBD1|TRBV5-1|few
TGCGCCAGCAGCCCGAAGCGGACGGGACAGAACCCTAGCACAGATACGCAGTATTTT
CASSPKRTGQNPSTDTQYF
>TRBJ1-6|14|TRBD1|TRBV27|many
TGTGCCAGCAGTTTTAGGACAGGGCAATCACCCCTCCACTTT
CASSFRTGQSPLHF
>TRBJ1-1|14|-|TRBV19|many
TGTGCCAGTAGTCCTGTGGTCCGGAGCACTGAAGCTTTCTTT
CASSPVVRSTEAFF